The clone carrying this TCR beta chain showed up just a few times. Its specificity is not known. Mismatch with germline at one junction end may stem from a read error. The source of the sample is a study of radiotherapy plus CTLA-4 blockade in lung cancer. Study findings and constraints: In blood, TCR clones derived from the tumor expanded after radiotherapy plus ipilimumab. Reported findings show early blood T cell clone dynamics, with interferon-beta, best predicted response.

The CDR3 extends over 16 amino acids. Germline loops: CDR1 ENHRY, CDR2 SYGVKD. It was focal radiation plus CTLA-4 blockade with ipilimumab that patients with chemo-refractory metastatic non-small-cell lung cancer received. Method: immunoSEQ multiplex PCR; TCRdb's copy keeps in-frame clones and lacks some. The data contain about 38,000 clones, 70% to 75% of them singletons. The sample consisted of peripheral blood, taken from a patient treated with radiotherapy plus ipilimumab. The chain recombines TRBV10-3 with TRBJ1-3; D ambiguous. The receptor was derived from a human donor with non-small cell lung cancer who had stable disease on radiotherapy plus ipilimumab. The CDR3 nucleotides are TGTGCCAGCAGTCTGCGACAACCGAGCTCTGGAAACACCATATATTTT. It specifies CASSLRQPSSGNTIYF.